This TCR beta chain stems from a study of T cells in Graves' hyperthyroidism and ophthalmopathy. CDR3 length: 11 amino acids. V lost 5 bases, J lost 6 bases, and 11 bases lay in between. The germline gives CDR1 DFQATT, CDR2 SNEGSKA (reference sequence). This clonotype was counted ten times or more. Amplification yielded TCR beta CDR3 regions, with RNA transcripts as the source. TCR CDR3 regions were first amplified by RT-PCR with HTBI primers. Each CDR3 protein gets one entry after TCRdb re-called the multiplex PCR reads with MiXCR. The table includes about 160,000 distinct CDR3 sequences, 8% to 9.5% detected once.

The chain couples TRBV20-1 to TRBJ2-7; weak D call: TRBD2 (6 bases). Sequenced: blood. The sequence was obtained from a young woman with Graves' hyperthyroidism that later progressed to Graves' ophthalmopathy. This CDR3 reads CSARLVGEQYF. For the CDR3, the DNA is TGCAGTGCTCGACTAGTTGGCGAGCAGTACTTC.